The 25 T cell receptor beta chains below all came from one sample that was sequenced in a study of cytomegalovirus exposure and HLA in healthy donors. PCR primers comprised 60 Vbeta and 13 Jbeta primers. TCRdb's table, derived via immunoSEQ multiplex PCR, lists solely in-frame clones and lacks some. The table has about 270,000 clones, roughly two thirds seen once; the top ten hold approximately 2.5%. The specimen sequenced was PBMCs. These receptors all stem from a female donor in good health and CMV-seronegative.

The V call is TRBV2, the J call TRBJ2-1; a possible D gene is TRBD1 (6 bases). The CDR3 consists of 12 residues. CDR1 is SNHLY, CDR2 FYNNEI, per germline. V shed 6 bases and J shed 8 bases, with 11 bases lying between them. The CDR3 here is CASSDTGYEQFF. CDR3 coding DNA: TGTGCCAGCAGCGATACAGGGTATGAGCAGTTCTTC.

The V call is TRBV10-1, the J call TRBJ2-1; D may be TRBD2 (6 bases). CDR3 length: 16 residues. Germline assignment: CDR1 WNHNN and CDR2 SYGVQD (reference sequence). Trimming cost V 2 bases and J 2 bases, with 13 bases left between them. This chain's CDR3 is CASSEGVADPYNEQFF. CDR3 nucleotide sequence: TGCGCCAGCAGTGAGGGCGTAGCGGACCCCTACAATGAGCAGTTCTTC.

V gene TRBV11-2 combines with J gene TRBJ2-7, with 7 positions matching TRBD1. The ends lost 5 bases at V and 2 bases at J; junction bases unmatched: 3. There are 13 residues in the CDR3. Germline V gene lookup returns CDR1 SGHAT and CDR2 FQNNGV. DNA for the CDR3: TGTGCCAGCAGCAGGGACAGCCCCTACGAGCAGTACTTC. This translates into CASSRDSPYEQYF.

This clone occurred a few times. This chain connects TRBV23-1 to TRBJ1-5; D is ambiguous. TRBV23-1 is recorded as an ORF, its role being uncertain. The CDR3 totals 15 residues. V was shortened by 1 base and J by 4 bases, with 11 bases between the two germline ends. The CDR3 nucleotides are TGCGCCAGCAGTCAATTTTTGAGGGAAAATCAGCCCCAGCATTTT. It codes for CASSQFLRENQPQHF.

The chain is built from TRBV7-9 and TRBJ2-1; 10 nucleotides line up with TRBD1. The CDR3 extends over 17 amino acids. Unmatched junction bases numbered 10, after V lost 0 bases and J lost 8 bases. Germline V gene lookup returns CDR1 SEHNR and CDR2 FQNEAQ (reference sequence). CDR3 residues: CASSLAGGTGVGDEQFF. The CDR3 nucleotides read TGTGCCAGCAGCTTAGCGGGCGGGACAGGGGTAGGGGATGAGCAGTTCTTC.

This clone was recorded once. This rearrangement joins TRBV5-1 to TRBJ2-1; 14 bases fit TRBD2. The V segment lost 4 bases and the J segment 7 bases; nucleotides outside the gene matches: 4. This CDR3 has 15 residues. Germline CDR1 SGHRS, CDR2 YFSETQ. The CDR3 DNA follows: TGCGCCAGCAGCACGGGACTAGCGGGAGCAAATGAGCAGTTCTTC. This encodes CASSTGLAGANEQFF.

Of note for this clone: Relative to the germline gene, one junction end is altered; a read error may explain this. The V gene is TRBV7-9, the J gene TRBJ2-7, with a weak D call TRBD2 (5 bases). CDR1 and CDR2 (germline): SEHNR, FQNEAQ (reference sequence). The CDR3 has 12 residues. CDR3 amino acids: CSSGRAGSEQYF. The CDR3 coding sequence is TGTTCCAGCGGCCGCGCGGGTTCCGAGCAGTACTTC.

J is TRBJ2-1 and V is TRBV25-1, with TRBD2 matching over 10 bases. The CDR3 has 16 residues. Losses at the gene ends were 4 bases for V and 2 bases for J; bases not matched to a gene: 5. Germline V gene lookup returns CDR1 MGHDK and CDR2 SYGVNS. The CDR3 protein is CASSVASGRPYNEQFF. CDR3 DNA sequence: TGTGCCAGCAGTGTCGCTAGCGGGAGACCCTACAATGAGCAGTTCTTC.

V gene TRBV27 combines with J gene TRBJ1-2; D is undetermined. Germline lookup yields CDR1 MNHEY and CDR2 SMNVEV (reference sequence). V was pared by 3 bases and J by 4 bases, with 12 bases between. This CDR3 is 14 amino acids long. In DNA form, the CDR3 reads TGTGCCAGCAGTTTCTCGGGATCCGTCTATGGCTACACCTTC. This translates into CASSFSGSVYGYTF.

The table lists this clone with a few counts. The gene calls are TRBV5-1 and TRBJ2-7; TRBD1 is a possible D gene (6 bases). This CDR3 has 15 amino acids. From germline, CDR1 is SGHRS and CDR2 YFSETQ. Trimming shortened V by 0 bases and J by 2 bases, and 12 bases separated the two germline ends. This chain's CDR3 is CASSLEVTGPYEQYF. For the CDR3, the DNA is TGCGCCAGCAGCTTGGAGGTGACAGGACCCTACGAGCAGTACTTC.

This chain uses TRBV27 with TRBJ1-4; 7 bases map to TRBD1. Germline CDR1 is MNHEY and CDR2 is SMNVEV (reference sequence). The CDR3 spans 13 residues. V shed 7 bases and J 10 bases; nucleotides not matched to a gene: 9. The CDR3 region has the DNA TGTGCCAGCACCTCGACAGGGTTAAGAAAACTGTTTTTT. This sequence encodes CASTSTGLRKLFF.

The chain recombines TRBV2 with TRBJ1-1; 7 bases align to TRBD1. J was trimmed by 4 bases and V by 6 bases; bases with no gene match: 8. Germline CDR1 and CDR2: SNHLY and FYNNEI. CDR3 length: 14 residues. The CDR3 bases are TGTGCCAGCAGCCAACCCGACAGGGTCACTGAAGCTTTCTTT. Its translation: CASSQPDRVTEAFF.

The genes are TRBV5-1 and TRBJ2-3, with 9 bases lining up with TRBD2. Germline CDR1 and CDR2: SGHRS and YFSETQ. The V gene end was trimmed by 2 bases and the J gene end by 0 bases; junction bases not matched to a gene: 7. The length of the CDR3 is 17 residues. The CDR3 sequence: CASSFLAGARSTDTQYF. Here the CDR3 DNA reads TGCGCCAGCAGCTTCTTAGCGGGAGCTCGGAGCACAGATACGCAGTATTTT.

This clone appeared a single time. The J gene is TRBJ2-1, the V gene TRBV5-1; D perhaps matches TRBD2 (6 bases). The germline V gene has CDR1 SGHRS and CDR2 YFSETQ. The germline V and J ends were trimmed by 4 bases and 8 bases, with 16 bases remaining between them. The CDR3 consists of 14 residues. CDR3 loop: CASSPGLLEDEQFF. The CDR3, as DNA: TGCGCCAGCAGCCCGGGACTCCTTGAGGATGAGCAGTTCTTC.

The chain has TRBV28 and TRBJ2-2; D gene uncertain. Per the germline V gene, CDR1 is MDHEN and CDR2 is SYDVKM. The CDR3 spans 18 residues. Trimming cost V 3 bases and J 1 base, with 18 bases left between them. CDR3 nucleotide sequence: TGTGCCAGCAGTTTCATCATTATCAGTTCGGGGAACACCGGGGAGCTGTTTTTT. Translated: CASSFIIISSGNTGELFF.

As concerns this clone: Additional DNA sequences in this sample encode the identical CDR3. J is TRBJ2-5 and V is TRBV11-2; TRBD1 aligns across 10 bases. The CDR3 is 14 amino acids. Germline trimming cut 4 bases from V and 4 bases from J; bases unmatched to any gene: 3. Looked up from germline, CDR1 is SGHAT and CDR2 is FQNNGV. The CDR3, as DNA: TGTGCCAGCAGCTCGACAGGGGGCAGAGAGACCCAGTACTTC. As protein: CASSSTGGRETQYF. Drawing the rest from reference TRBV11-2 and TRBJ2-5, the complete variable domain is EAGVAQSPRYKIIEKRQSVAFWCNPISGHATLYWYQQILGQGPKLLIQFQNNGVVDDSQLPKDRFSAERLKGVDSTLKIQPAKLEDSAVYLCASSSTGGRETQYFGPGTRLLVL.

This clone was seen only a few times. V usage is TRBV6-5 and J usage is TRBJ1-6; 8 bases map to TRBD1. V was pared by 6 bases and J by 10 bases, with 8 bases of the junction left unmatched. CDR1 and CDR2 from the germline V gene are MNHEY and SVGAGI. The CDR3 has 14 amino acids. CDR3 loop: CASSLDRVRSPLHF. DNA of the CDR3: TGTGCCAGCAGCCTGGACAGGGTCCGATCACCCCTCCACTTT.

A single count supports this clone. This chain connects TRBV11-3 to TRBJ1-1, with D possibly TRBD1 on 6 matching bases. From germline, CDR1 is SGHNT and CDR2 YENEEA. Trimming took off 5 bases at V and 1 base at J, with 17 bases between the two ends. The CDR3 runs 16 residues. The DNA of the CDR3 is TGTGCCAGCAGCCTGACCCTCAGGGGACCGAACACTGAAGCTTTCTTT. Encoded protein: CASSLTLRGPNTEAFF.

The chain combines TRBV12-5 with TRBJ1-2, with 8 bases fitting TRBD1. The CDR3 covers 19 residues. Germline CDR1 LGHNT, CDR2 FRNRAP. With V trimmed by 0 bases and J by 1 base, 13 bases remained unmatched. The CDR3 loop reads CASGLVINFGQGYNYGYTF. The DNA for the CDR3 is TGTGCTAGTGGTTTGGTAATAAATTTCGGACAGGGCTATAACTATGGCTACACCTTC.

About this clone itself: Other DNA sequences from this sample encode an identical CDR3 as well. The rearrangement links TRBV5-1 to TRBJ1-3; no clear D gene. The germline CDR1 and CDR2 sequences are SGHRS and YFSETQ. The V end was cut by 5 bases, the J end by 0 bases, with 6 bases between. This CDR3 has 13 residues. CDR3 sequence reads: CASSPGSGNTIYF. The CDR3 DNA reads as TGCGCCAGCAGTCCAGGCTCTGGAAACACCATATATTTT.

This clone was seen a single time. The chain is built from TRBV27 and TRBJ2-2, with D maybe TRBD2 (5 bases). The V gene lost 7 bases and the J gene lost 1 base, with 13 bases spanning the gap. The CDR3 is made up of 15 amino acids. Germline assignment: CDR1 MNHEY and CDR2 SMNVEV (reference sequence). CDR3 nucleotides: TGTGCCAGCACCCGAAGACGGGAGAACACCGGGGAGCTGTTTTTT. This translates into CASTRRRENTGELFF.

V and J are TRBV28 and TRBJ2-6; weak D call: TRBD1 (6 bases). The CDR3 extends over 16 amino acids. V was trimmed by 5 bases and J by 2 bases, leaving 13 bases between them. Germline CDR1 MDHEN, CDR2 SYDVKM. The CDR3 DNA reads as TGTGCCAGCAGTCTCGACAGGTATACTGGGGCCAACGTCCTGACTTTC. Protein: CASSLDRYTGANVLTF.

The chain combines TRBV7-9 with TRBJ2-2, with 10 bases that match TRBD2. V trimming: 3 bases; J trimming: 6 bases; junction bases outside the gene matches: 4. Germline V lookup: CDR1 SEHNR, CDR2 FQNEAQ (reference sequence). The CDR3 runs 15 residues. In DNA form, the CDR3 reads TGTGCCAGCAGCTTCCTAGCGGGAGAAGCCGGGGAGCTGTTTTTT. As protein: CASSFLAGEAGELFF.

The V call is TRBV5-1, the J call TRBJ2-5, with TRBD2 identical over 13 bases. The CDR3 totals 17 residues. The V and J ends lost 0 bases and 6 bases, in that order; junction bases with no gene match: 8. Germline assignment: CDR1 SGHRS and CDR2 YFSETQ. In DNA form, the CDR3 reads TGCGCCAGCAGCTTGGCCCCCGGGACTAGCGGGATAAAGACCCAGTACTTC. Translated: CASSLAPGTSGIKTQYF.

The chain couples TRBV27 to TRBJ2-1; TRBD2 might be the D (6 bases). Trimming stripped 6 bases from V and 8 bases from J, with 8 bases between. The CDR3 totals 11 residues. CDR1 and CDR2 from the germline V gene are MNHEY and SMNVEV (reference sequence). CDR3 sequence reads: CASSPGDEQFF. CDR3 nucleotides: TGTGCCAGCAGCCCGGGGGATGAGCAGTTCTTC.